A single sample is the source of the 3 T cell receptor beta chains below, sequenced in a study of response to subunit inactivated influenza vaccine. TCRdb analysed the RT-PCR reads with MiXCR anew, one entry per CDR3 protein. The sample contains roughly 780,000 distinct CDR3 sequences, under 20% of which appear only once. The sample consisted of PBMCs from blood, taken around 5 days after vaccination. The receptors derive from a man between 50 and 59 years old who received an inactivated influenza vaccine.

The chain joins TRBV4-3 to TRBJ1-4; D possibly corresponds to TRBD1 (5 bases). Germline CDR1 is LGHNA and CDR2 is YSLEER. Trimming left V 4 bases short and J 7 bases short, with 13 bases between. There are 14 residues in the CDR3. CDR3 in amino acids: CASSPGTRIEKLFF. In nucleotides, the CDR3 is TGCGCCAGCAGCCCTGGGACGAGAATTGAAAAACTGTTTTTT.

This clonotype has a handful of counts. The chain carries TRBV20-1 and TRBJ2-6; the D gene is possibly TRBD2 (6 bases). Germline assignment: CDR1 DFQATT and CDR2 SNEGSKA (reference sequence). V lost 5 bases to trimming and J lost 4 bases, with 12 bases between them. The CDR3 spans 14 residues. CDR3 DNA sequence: TGCAGTGCTGCAGGCGGGGCAGGGGCCAACGTCCTGACTTTC. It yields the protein CSAAGGAGANVLTF.

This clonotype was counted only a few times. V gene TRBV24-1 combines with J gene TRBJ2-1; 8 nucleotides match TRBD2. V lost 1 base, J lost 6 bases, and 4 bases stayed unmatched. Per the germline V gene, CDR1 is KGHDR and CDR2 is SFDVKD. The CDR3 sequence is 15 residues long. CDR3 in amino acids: CATSDFGGRPNEQFF. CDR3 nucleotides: TGTGCCACCAGTGATTTCGGCGGGAGGCCCAATGAGCAGTTCTTC.